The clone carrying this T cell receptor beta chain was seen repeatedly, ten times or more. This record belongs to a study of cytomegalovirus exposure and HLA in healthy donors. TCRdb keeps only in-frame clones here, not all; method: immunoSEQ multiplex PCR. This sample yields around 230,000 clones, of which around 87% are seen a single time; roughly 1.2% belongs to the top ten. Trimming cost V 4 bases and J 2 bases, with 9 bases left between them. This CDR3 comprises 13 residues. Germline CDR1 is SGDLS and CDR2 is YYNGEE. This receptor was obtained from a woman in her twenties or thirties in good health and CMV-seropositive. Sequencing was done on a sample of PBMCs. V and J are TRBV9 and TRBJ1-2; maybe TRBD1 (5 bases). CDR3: CASSPDRNYGYTF. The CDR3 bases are TGTGCCAGCAGCCCAGACAGAAACTATGGCTACACCTTC.